This paragraph covers one T cell receptor (beta chain) sequence. Its antigen is as yet unknown. Pooled in the analysis were second doses at about 4 or about 12 weeks. The data derive from a study of T cell responses to AZD1222 COVID-19 vaccine. Study-wide points: At study baseline, merely a handful of AZD1222 recipients were seropositive. Clonal diversity was possibly underestimated; the donors were predominantly white British and more often female.

The CDR3 runs 14 residues. Germline V CDR1 and CDR2: SGHAT, FQNNGV. V lost 4 bases, J lost 2 bases, and 12 bases lay in between. TCRdb keeps only in-frame clones here, not all; method: immunoSEQ multiplex PCR. Altogether 80,000 to 100,000 clones are present, over 75% being singletons, with the ten largest covering 3.4%. J is TRBJ2-7 and V is TRBV11-2; D is unresolved. Sample: peripheral blood, taken 28 days after the second AZD1222 dose. This TCR came from an adult who received the AZD1222 COVID-19 vaccine. The CDR3 is CASSSAGWAYEQYF. The CDR3 nucleotides read TGTGCCAGCAGCTCCGCCGGTTGGGCCTACGAGCAGTACTTC. Full variable domain (missing parts from reference TRBV11-2 and TRBJ2-7): EAGVAQSPRYKIIEKRQSVAFWCNPISGHATLYWYQQILGQGPKLLIQFQNNGVVDDSQLPKDRFSAERLKGVDSTLKIQPAKLEDSAVYLCASSSAGWAYEQYFGPGTRLTVT.